Listed here is a single T cell receptor beta chain. The authors ran the assay at deep level. Sequenced by immunoSEQ multiplex PCR; TCRdb stores in-frame clones only, minus some. Seen here are under 700,000 clones, roughly 95% observed once, and the top ten hold over 0.095%. CD45RO-negative, CCR7-positively selected cells formed the naive CD8 fraction, excluding terminally differentiated effector memory CD45RA+ cells. Every contributor of samples was a Caucasian grown-up residing in Nashville, Tennessee. These data belong to a study of shared clonotypes between healthy human individuals. In germline, CDR1 is MNHEY, CDR2 SVGAGI. There are 14 residues in the CDR3.

This TCR was recovered from a woman aged 30 to 39 in good health. The specimen sequenced was naive CD8+ T cells sorted from blood. This chain links TRBV6-5 with TRBJ2-5, with D uncertain. TRBJ2-7 explains the end of the DNA better; the J call may be wrong. In DNA form, the CDR3 reads TGTGCCAGCGGTACACCCGGGCTGAGATACGAGCAGTACTTC. Translated: CASGTPGLRYEQYF.